This T cell receptor beta chain comes out of a study of CD8 T cells in ankylosing spondylitis. This clonotype was seen at least ten times. TCRdb itself ran the 5' RACE reads through MiXCR, one entry per CDR3 protein. The profile shows around 180,000 distinct CDR3 sequences, around 13% of them singletons. Germline V CDR1 and CDR2: SGHRS, YFSETQ. Trimming took 4 bases from V and 4 from J; bases not matched to a gene: 10. CDR3 length: 15 amino acids. The rearrangement links TRBV5-1 to TRBJ1-2; 7 positions agree with TRBD1. The specimen sequenced was blood, either unsorted or a sorted T cell fraction (not recorded which). The TCR was taken from a female donor with ankylosing spondylitis or in good health (not recorded which). In DNA, the CDR3 is TGCGCCAGCAGCCCCGAGGGGGCAGGGGCCTATGGCTACACCTTC. Its protein is CASSPEGAGAYGYTF.